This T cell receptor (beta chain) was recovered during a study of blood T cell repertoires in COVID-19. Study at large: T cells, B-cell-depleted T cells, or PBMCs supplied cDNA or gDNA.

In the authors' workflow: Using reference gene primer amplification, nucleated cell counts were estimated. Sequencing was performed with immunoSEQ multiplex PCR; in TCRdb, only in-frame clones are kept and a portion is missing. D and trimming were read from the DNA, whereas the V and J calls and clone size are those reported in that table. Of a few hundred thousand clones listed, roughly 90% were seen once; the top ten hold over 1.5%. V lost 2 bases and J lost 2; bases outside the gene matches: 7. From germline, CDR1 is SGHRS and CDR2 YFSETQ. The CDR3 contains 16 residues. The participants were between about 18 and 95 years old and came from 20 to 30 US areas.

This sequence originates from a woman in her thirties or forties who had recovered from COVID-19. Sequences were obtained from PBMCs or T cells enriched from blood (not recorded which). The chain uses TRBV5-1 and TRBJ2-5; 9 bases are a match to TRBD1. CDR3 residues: CASSLQGAVNQETQYF. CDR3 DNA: TGCGCCAGCAGCTTACAGGGGGCTGTTAATCAAGAGACCCAGTACTTC.